The clone carrying this T cell receptor beta chain was seen ten or more times. This record belongs to a study of T cells in Graves' hyperthyroidism and ophthalmopathy. TCR beta CDR3 region amplification was performed from RNA transcripts. First-round RT-PCR of the TCR CDR3 relied on the HTBI primer set. TCRdb reprocessed the multiplex PCR reads with MiXCR, giving one entry per CDR3 protein. The table has more than 450,000 distinct CDR3 sequences, 15% to 20% seen once. Subjects with ophthalmopathy showed a Clinical Activity Score no lower than 3, a NOSPECS grade no lower than 4, and a duration shorter than 3 months. Researchers barred patients who had uncontrolled infection, other autoimmune disease, pregnancy or lactation. Clinical symptoms, serum thyroxine, TRAb, thyroid ultrasound and orbital computed tomography informed diagnoses. The sequence derives from a man aged 35-49 years with Graves' ophthalmopathy. Sequences were obtained from blood.

The CDR3, as DNA: TGTGCCAGCACTTCAGGGGGCGCGGGGGTTGAAGCTTTCTTT. Translated, it gives CASTSGGAGVEAFF. This chain uses TRBV2 with TRBJ1-1; 8 bases fit TRBD1. Trimming took 7 bases from V and 7 from J; bases not matched to a gene: 11. Germline V CDR1 and CDR2: SNHLY, FYNNEI. The CDR3 has 14 amino acids.